The 26 T cell receptor beta chains listed next were all sequenced from one sample in a study of resident and recirculating memory T cells in vitiligo. Sequenced by immunoSEQ multiplex PCR; TCRdb stores in-frame clones only, minus some. This table holds about 76,000 clones, around 92% found once. Specimen: blood. Source of these receptors: a male donor with vitiligo.

J is TRBJ1-5 and V is TRBV30; maybe TRBD1 (5 bases). The CDR3 spans 14 residues. V lost 1 base to trimming and J lost 4 bases, with 11 bases between them. Germline-derived CDR1 and CDR2 are GTSNPN and SVGIG (reference sequence). The CDR3 DNA follows: TGTGCCTGGAGTGCTCGGGGGGGGAATCAGCCCCAGCATTTT. It is translated as CAWSARGGNQPQHF.

The chain links TRBV5-1 to TRBJ2-3, with D maybe TRBD2 (7 bases). V was cut by 0 bases and J by 5 bases, with 19 bases left in between. The CDR3 is 17 amino acids. The germline gives CDR1 SGHRS, CDR2 YFSETQ. CDR3 amino acids: CASSLGRGAITGDTQYF. DNA for the CDR3: TGCGCCAGCAGCTTGGGCCGGGGGGCCATAACGGGAGATACGCAGTATTTT.

V is TRBV7-3 and J is TRBJ1-1, with TRBD1 matching 8 bases. The length of the CDR3 is 14 residues. The V and J ends lost 4 bases and 4 bases, in that order; junction bases with no gene match: 5. Germline V gene sequence: CDR1 SGHTA, CDR2 FQGTGA. The CDR3 loop is CASSSGQGATEAFF. The CDR3 nucleotides read TGTGCCAGCAGCTCAGGACAGGGTGCCACTGAAGCTTTCTTT.

The rearrangement links TRBV5-5 to TRBJ2-7; the D gene is possibly TRBD1 (6 bases). The V and J ends lost 4 bases and 6 bases respectively, with 17 bases between them. Germline V gene lookup returns CDR1 SGHKS and CDR2 YYEKEE (reference sequence). The CDR3 has 14 residues. The CDR3: CASSPGHRLFEQYF. The CDR3 DNA reads TGTGCCAGCAGCCCGGGACATCGACTATTCGAGCAGTACTTC.

CDR3 amino acids: CASSVRSGSTDTQYF. The CDR3 nucleotides are TGTGCCAGCAGCGTAAGATCGGGGAGCACAGATACGCAGTATTTT. This chain connects TRBV9 to TRBJ2-3; D is possibly TRBD2 (5 bases). V was trimmed by 1 base and J by 0 bases, leaving 9 bases between them. The V gene's germline CDR1 is SGDLS and CDR2 YYNGEE. This CDR3 is 15 amino acids long.

The chain joins TRBV19 to TRBJ2-7; D remains ambiguous. Trimming shortened V by 3 bases and J by 2 bases, and 11 bases separated the two germline ends. The CDR3 covers 14 residues. The germline V gene has CDR1 LNHDA and CDR2 SQIVND (reference sequence). The CDR3 loop is CASSIPGLTYEQYF. The CDR3 nucleotides read TGTGCCAGTAGTATCCCGGGTCTTACCTACGAGCAGTACTTC.

The chain employs TRBV5-1 and TRBJ2-3, with D tentatively TRBD2 (5 bases). CDR1 and CDR2 (germline): SGHRS, YFSETQ. V was pared by 6 bases and J by 0 bases, with 14 bases between. CDR3 size: 15 residues. CDR3 nucleotide sequence: TGCGCCAGCACTCCGGGGATTACTAGCACAGATACGCAGTATTTT. Translation: CASTPGITSTDTQYF.

The V call is TRBV4-3, the J call TRBJ1-1; TRBD1 is a possible D gene (6 bases). There are 13 residues in the CDR3. Trimming took off 4 bases at V and 11 bases at J, with 17 bases between the two ends. Looked up from germline, CDR1 is LGHNA and CDR2 is YSLEER. This CDR3 is CASSPYREYGAFF. In DNA form, the CDR3 reads TGCGCCAGCAGCCCTTACAGGGAATATGGGGCTTTCTTT.

This clone has a single count. The chain is built from TRBV28 and TRBJ1-4; unclear D gene. With 5 bases removed from V and 1 base from J, the gap between germline ends came to 2 bases. Germline CDR1 is MDHEN and CDR2 is SYDVKM. The CDR3 is made up of 12 amino acids. CDR3 sequence reads: CASSLTNEKLFF. CDR3 nucleotide sequence: TGTGCCAGCAGTCTAACTAATGAAAAACTGTTTTTT. The full variable domain, with the rest looked up from reference TRBV28 and TRBJ1-4, is DVKVTQSSRYLVKRTGEKVFLECVQDMDHENMFWYRQDPGLGLRLIYFSYDVKMKEKGDIPEGYSVSREKKERFSLILESASTNQTSMYLCASSLTNEKLFFGSGTQLSVL.

The chain couples TRBV27 to TRBJ2-7, with 7 bases identical to TRBD1. The CDR3 sequence is 16 residues long. The trim removed 3 bases at V and 3 bases at J, leaving 11 bases unmatched. The V gene's germline CDR1 is MNHEY and CDR2 SMNVEV (reference sequence). The CDR3 loop is CASSFGPDRAIYEQYF. For the CDR3, the DNA is TGTGCCAGCAGTTTCGGCCCCGACAGGGCCATCTACGAGCAGTACTTC.

The genes are TRBV9 and TRBJ2-2; 7 nucleotides align to TRBD2. CDR1 is SGDLS, CDR2 YYNGEE, per germline. The CDR3 runs 13 residues. Germline trimming cut 4 bases from V and 3 bases from J; bases unmatched to any gene: 0. As DNA, the CDR3 is TGTGCCAGCAGCCGGGGGGACACCGGGGAGCTGTTTTTT. It specifies CASSRGDTGELFF.

The rearrangement joins TRBV19 to TRBJ2-1, with 9 bases fitting TRBD1. Germline V CDR1 and CDR2: LNHDA, SQIVND (reference sequence). Trimming cost V 5 bases and J 6 bases; bases outside gene matches: 8. The CDR3 is made up of 15 amino acids. In nucleotides, the CDR3 is TGTGCCAGTAGTCCCAACAGGGGGCTATTCAATGAGCAGTTCTTC. As protein: CASSPNRGLFNEQFF. Supplemented by reference TRBV19 and TRBJ2-1, the full variable domain reads DGGITQSPKYLFRKEGQNVTLSCEQNLNHDAMYWYRQDPGQGLRLIYYSQIVNDFQKGDIAEGYSVSREKKESFPLTVTSAQKNPTAFYLCASSPNRGLFNEQFFGPGTRLTVL.

This clone was counted once. The chain employs TRBV4-2 and TRBJ1-2, with no clear D. Germline V CDR1 and CDR2: LGHNA, YNFKEQ. V was cut by 0 bases and J by 4 bases, with 15 bases left in between. The CDR3 length is 16 residues. CDR3 amino acids: CASSQDRAGSGYGYTF. The CDR3 nucleotides are TGTGCCAGCAGCCAAGATCGGGCGGGGAGCGGCTATGGCTACACCTTC.

This sequence joins TRBV7-3 and TRBJ2-2, with TRBD2 as a possible D gene (5 bases). Trimming removed 1 base at V and 2 bases at J, with 8 bases between. CDR1 is SGHTA and CDR2 is FQGTGA in the germline V gene. The CDR3 consists of 15 residues. CDR3 nucleotides: TGTGCCAGCAGCTTAAGACGGGATAACACCGGGGAGCTGTTTTTT. Protein product: CASSLRRDNTGELFF.

This chain joins TRBV6-4 and TRBJ2-1; possibly TRBD2 for D (7 bases). The CDR3 sequence is 16 residues long. CDR1 and CDR2 from the germline V gene are MRHNA and SNTAGT. V shed 2 bases and J shed 1 base, with 12 bases lying between them. Written as DNA, the CDR3 is TGTGCCAGCAGTGACAGGGGGGAGGGGTCCTACAATGAGCAGTTCTTC. Translation: CASSDRGEGSYNEQFF.

The rearrangement links TRBV2 to TRBJ2-1; D may be TRBD1 (6 bases). The V gene lost 8 bases and the J gene lost 4 bases, with 9 bases spanning the gap. Germline V gene sequence: CDR1 SNHLY, CDR2 FYNNEI. This CDR3 spans 12 amino acids. CDR3 nucleotides: TGTGCCAGCTCCCAGGGGTACAATGAGCAGTTCTTC. It specifies CASSQGYNEQFF.

The J gene is TRBJ2-5, the V gene TRBV7-2; D possibly corresponds to TRBD1 (6 bases). Germline CDR1 and CDR2: SGHTA and FQGNSA. CDR3 length: 11 residues. The V and J ends lost 5 bases and 5 bases respectively, with 6 bases between them. CDR3 sequence reads: CASSQGETQYF. CDR3 DNA sequence: TGTGCCAGCAGCCAGGGGGAGACCCAGTACTTC.

The V gene is TRBV7-2, the J gene TRBJ2-3; TRBD1 matches at 9 bases. The CDR3 consists of 15 residues. Germline V gene sequence: CDR1 SGHTA, CDR2 FQGNSA. Trimming removed 1 base from V and 8 bases from J; junction bases left unmatched: 7. CDR3 bases: TGTGCCAGCAGCTTAGACAGGGGGCTGGTTGGTACGCAGTATTTT. It codes for CASSLDRGLVGTQYF.

The V and J genes are TRBV18 and TRBJ2-7, with a tentative D call TRBD2 (6 bases). The CDR3 has 13 amino acids. Germline CDR1 is KGHSH and CDR2 is LQKENI. The V gene lost 4 bases and the J gene lost 2 bases, with 9 bases spanning the gap. The CDR3 DNA is TGTGCCAGCTCACGCGGCGGGACCTACGAGCAGTACTTC. It yields the protein CASSRGGTYEQYF.

The V gene is TRBV9, the J gene TRBJ2-2, with D perhaps matching TRBD1 (6 bases). This CDR3 contains 15 residues. V shed 4 bases and J shed 4 bases, with 14 bases lying between them. Germline loops: CDR1 SGDLS, CDR2 YYNGEE. In DNA, the CDR3 is TGTGCCAGCAGCCCAGAGGGACAAACCACCGGGGAGCTGTTTTTT. As protein: CASSPEGQTTGELFF.

The chain has TRBV30 and TRBJ2-5; TRBD1 is a possible D gene (5 bases). CDR1 and CDR2 from the germline V gene are GTSNPN and SVGIG (reference sequence). Trimming removed 0 bases from V and 3 bases from J, with 11 bases in between. This CDR3 has 14 amino acids. The CDR3 DNA follows: TGTGCCTGGAGTGTGGGGCAGTTAAAAGAGACCCAGTACTTC. This codes for CAWSVGQLKETQYF.

With regard to this clone: One junction end disagrees with the germline gene, perhaps due to a read error. V usage is TRBV18 and J usage is TRBJ1-1; 8 nucleotides line up with TRBD1. The CDR3 loop spans 13 amino acids. Germline CDR1 is KGHSH and CDR2 is LQKENI. The CDR3 nucleotides read TGTGTCAGCTCACAGGGGGAGAACACTGAAGCTTTCTTT. Translating gives CVSSQGENTEAFF.

The V call is TRBV19, the J call TRBJ2-2; 11 bases line up with TRBD1. Germline V gene data show CDR1 as LNHDA and CDR2 as SQIVND (reference sequence). The CDR3 consists of 16 residues. The J segment lost 4 bases and the V segment lost 3 bases, leaving 4 bases of the junction unmatched. As DNA, the CDR3 is TGTGCCAGTAGTATGGGACAGGGGGTTGGCACCGGGGAGCTGTTTTTT. Protein: CASSMGQGVGTGELFF.

The rearrangement links TRBV21-1 to TRBJ2-3; TRBD2 is the table's D call, not checked against the DNA. TRBV21-1 is a pseudogene segment. This CDR3 is 14 amino acids long. Written as DNA, the CDR3 is TGTGCCAGCAGCAAAGGAGCAGACTCTGATACGCAGTATTTT. Protein: CASSKGADSDTQYF.

The CDR3 DNA reads TGCGCCAGCAGCTACCGATTCGACAGTCTTCTCCCCTACGAGCAGTACTTC. It translates to CASSYRFDSLLPYEQYF. The chain has TRBV4-1 and TRBJ2-7; possible D gene TRBD1, 5 bases. The CDR3 runs 17 residues. CDR1 is MGHRA, CDR2 YSYEKL, per germline. Between the trimmed V and J ends, which lost 5 bases and 2 bases, there was a span of 22 bases.

This rearrangement joins TRBV5-1 to TRBJ2-5; weak D call: TRBD1 (5 bases). Germline V gene lookup returns CDR1 SGHRS and CDR2 YFSETQ. V shed 2 bases and J shed 5 bases, with 10 bases lying between them. This CDR3 has 13 amino acids. The DNA of the CDR3 is TGCGCCAGCAGCTTAGGGGTGGGGGAGACCCAGTACTTC. Protein: CASSLGVGETQYF.